The 5 T cell receptor beta chains below come from one sample, sequenced in a study of T cells in narcolepsy. The assay was immunoSEQ multiplex PCR, and TCRdb's table has in-frame clones only and misses some. Among 15,000 to 20,000 clones listed, over 75% were seen once. Sequenced input: memory (CD45RA-) CD4+ T cells from blood. These receptors were obtained from a human donor in good health.

This chain links TRBV13 with TRBJ1-1; D gene unclear. Germline V gene data show CDR1 as PRHDT and CDR2 as FYEKMQ (reference sequence). Trimming took off 5 bases at V and 3 bases at J, with 13 bases between the two ends. The CDR3 sequence is 14 residues long. The CDR3 loop reads CASSTRTLYTEAFF. CDR3 sequence (DNA): TGTGCCAGCAGCACCCGGACCCTTTACACTGAAGCTTTCTTT.

The rearrangement uses TRBV7-2 and TRBJ2-1; TRBD2 agrees at 7 bases. The CDR3 consists of 15 residues. The germline V gene encodes CDR1 SGHTA and CDR2 FQGNSA. Germline trimming cut 7 bases from V and 0 bases from J; bases unmatched to any gene: 6. The CDR3 sequence is CASTPSGTSYNEQFF. Here the CDR3 DNA reads TGTGCCAGCACACCTAGCGGAACCTCCTACAATGAGCAGTTCTTC.

This clone has more than one count but fewer than ten. The V and J genes are TRBV14 and TRBJ1-4; D not resolved. The CDR3 runs to 15 residues. The V end was cut by 0 bases, the J end by 5 bases, with 10 bases between. Per germline, CDR1 SGHDN and CDR2 FVKESK. The CDR3 loop reads CASSQDLRGNEKLFF. CDR3 nucleotide sequence: TGTGCCAGCAGCCAAGATCTTCGGGGAAATGAAAAACTGTTTTTT.

The CDR3 bases are TGTGCCAGCAGTCCAGACGGAATCATGAACACTGAAGCTTTCTTT. Translated: CASSPDGIMNTEAFF. V is TRBV7-9 and J is TRBJ1-1; D gene ambiguous. Trimming took off 6 bases at V and 0 bases at J, with 14 bases between the two ends. Germline-derived CDR1 and CDR2 are SEHNR and FQNEAQ (reference sequence). CDR3 size: 15 residues.

The gene calls are TRBV5-4 and TRBJ2-1; no definite D call. CDR1 and CDR2 from the germline V gene are SGHNT and YYREEE (reference sequence). This CDR3 region has 13 residues. V was cut by 2 bases and J by 6 bases, with 9 bases left in between. CDR3 bases: TGTGCCAGCAGCTTCAGTGGAGTCAATGAGCAGTTCTTC. Translated: CASSFSGVNEQFF.